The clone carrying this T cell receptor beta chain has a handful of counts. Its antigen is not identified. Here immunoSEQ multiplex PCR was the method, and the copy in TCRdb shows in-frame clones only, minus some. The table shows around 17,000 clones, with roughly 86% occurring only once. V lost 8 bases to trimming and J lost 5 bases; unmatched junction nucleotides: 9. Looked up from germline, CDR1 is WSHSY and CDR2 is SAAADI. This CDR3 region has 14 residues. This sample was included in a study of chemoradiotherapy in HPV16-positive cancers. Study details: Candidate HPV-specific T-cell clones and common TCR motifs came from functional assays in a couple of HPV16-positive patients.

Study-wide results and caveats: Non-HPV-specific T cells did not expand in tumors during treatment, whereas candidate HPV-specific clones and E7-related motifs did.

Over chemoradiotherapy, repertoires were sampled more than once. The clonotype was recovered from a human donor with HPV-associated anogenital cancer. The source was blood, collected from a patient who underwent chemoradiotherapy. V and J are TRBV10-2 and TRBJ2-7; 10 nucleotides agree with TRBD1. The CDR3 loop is CASQPGTGENEQYF. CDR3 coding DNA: TGCGCCAGCCAACCAGGGACAGGGGAAAACGAGCAGTACTTC.